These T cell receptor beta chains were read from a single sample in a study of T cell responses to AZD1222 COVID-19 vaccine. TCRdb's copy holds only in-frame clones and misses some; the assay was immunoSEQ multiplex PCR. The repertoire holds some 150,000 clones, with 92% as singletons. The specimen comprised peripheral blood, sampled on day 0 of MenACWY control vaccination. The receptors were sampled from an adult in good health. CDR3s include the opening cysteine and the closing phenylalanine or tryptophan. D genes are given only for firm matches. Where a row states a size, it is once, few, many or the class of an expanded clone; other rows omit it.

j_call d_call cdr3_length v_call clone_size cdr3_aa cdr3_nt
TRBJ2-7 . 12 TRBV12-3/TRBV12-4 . CASSRQAYEQYF TGTGCCAGCAGTCGACAAGCCTACGAGCAGTACTTC
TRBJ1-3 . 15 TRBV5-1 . CASRGDPNSGNTIYF TGCGCCAGCAGGGGGGACCCGAACTCTGGAAACACCATATATTTT
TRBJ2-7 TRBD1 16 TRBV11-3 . CASSPLGTGGSYEQYF TGTGCCAGCAGCCCCCTCGGGACAGGGGGCTCCTACGAGCAGTACTTC
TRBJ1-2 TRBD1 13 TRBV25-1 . CASSFAGGYGYTF TGTGCCAGCAGCTTCGCAGGGGGCTATGGCTACACCTTC
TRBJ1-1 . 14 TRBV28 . CASSTRGRNTEAFF TGTGCCAGCAGTACGCGAGGGAGGAACACTGAAGCTTTCTTT
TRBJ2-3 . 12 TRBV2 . CASSLSPVAQYF TGTGCCAGCAGCTTGTCCCCCGTCGCGCAGTATTTT
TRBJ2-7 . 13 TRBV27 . CASSFSRSYEQYF TGTGCCAGCAGTTTTTCCCGTTCCTACGAGCAGTACTTC
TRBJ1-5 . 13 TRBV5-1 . CASSEDSRETQHF TGCGCCAGCAGCGAGGACAGTCGTGAGACCCAGCATTTT
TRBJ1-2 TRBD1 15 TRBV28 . CASSSRTGLTYGYTF TGTGCCAGCAGTTCCAGGACAGGGTTGACCTATGGCTACACCTTC
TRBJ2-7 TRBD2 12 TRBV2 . CASGGGPYEQYF TGTGCCAGCGGGGGAGGGCCCTACGAGCAGTACTTC
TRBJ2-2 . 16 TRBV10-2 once CASRLNTGLRTGELFF TGCGCCAGCAGACTTAATACAGGGCTAAGGACCGGGGAGCTGTTTTTT
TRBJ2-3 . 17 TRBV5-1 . CASSSQLVPEGGDTQYF TGCGCCAGCAGCTCACAACTAGTCCCAGAAGGTGGAGATACGCAGTATTTT
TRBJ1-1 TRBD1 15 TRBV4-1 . CASSQVQGAGTEAFF TGCGCCAGCAGCCAGGTACAGGGGGCAGGCACTGAAGCTTTCTTT
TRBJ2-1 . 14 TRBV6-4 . CASSPSGSYNEQFF TGTGCCAGCAGTCCTTCCGGGAGTTACAATGAGCAGTTCTTC
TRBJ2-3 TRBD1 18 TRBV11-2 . CASSLSRDSFFNTDTQYF TGTGCCAGCAGCTTAAGTCGGGACAGCTTTTTTAACACAGATACGCAGTATTTT
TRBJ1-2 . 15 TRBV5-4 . CASSSPKGANYGYTF TGTGCCAGCAGCTCCCCTAAGGGTGCTAACTATGGCTACACCTTC
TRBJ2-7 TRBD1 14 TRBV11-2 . CASSQTGTVDEQYF TGTGCCAGCAGCCAAACCGGGACAGTCGACGAGCAGTACTTC
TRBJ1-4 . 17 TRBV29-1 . CSAYIRDTNYVDEKLFF TGCAGCGCCTACATACGGGACACCAACTATGTTGATGAAAAACTGTTTTTT
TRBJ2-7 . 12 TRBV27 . CASSPRAYEQYF TGTGCCAGCAGTCCACGGGCCTACGAGCAGTACTTC
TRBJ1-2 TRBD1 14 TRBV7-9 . CASSLVGTGDGYTF TGTGCCAGCAGCTTAGTGGGGACAGGAGATGGCTACACCTTC
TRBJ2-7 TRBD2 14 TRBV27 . CASRGASGAYEQYF TGTGCCAGCAGGGGCGCCAGCGGGGCCTACGAGCAGTACTTC
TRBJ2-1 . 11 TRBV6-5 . CASTRQGEQFF TGTGCCAGCACTCGGCAGGGGGAGCAGTTCTTC
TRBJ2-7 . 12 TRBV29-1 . CSVEDALYEQYF TGCAGCGTTGAAGATGCCCTCTACGAGCAGTACTTC